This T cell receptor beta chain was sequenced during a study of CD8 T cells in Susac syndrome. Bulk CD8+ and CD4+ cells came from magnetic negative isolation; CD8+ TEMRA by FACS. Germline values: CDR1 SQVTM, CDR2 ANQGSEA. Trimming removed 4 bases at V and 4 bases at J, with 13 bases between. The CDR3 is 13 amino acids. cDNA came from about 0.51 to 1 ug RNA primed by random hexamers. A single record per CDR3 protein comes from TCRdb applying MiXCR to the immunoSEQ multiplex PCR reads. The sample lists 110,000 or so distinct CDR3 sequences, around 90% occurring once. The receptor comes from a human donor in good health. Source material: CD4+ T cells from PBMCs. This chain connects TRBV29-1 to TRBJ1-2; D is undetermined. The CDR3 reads CSVVVGNLYGYTF. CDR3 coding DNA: TGCAGCGTTGTTGTAGGGAACCTCTATGGCTACACCTTC.